This T cell receptor (beta chain) was retrieved from a study of T cell clonotyping in hematopoietic cell transplantation. CDR3 length: 13 amino acids. CDR1 and CDR2 from the germline V gene are GTSNPN and SVGIG (reference sequence). Trimming stripped 2 bases from V and 7 bases from J, with 14 bases between. General study points: Graft donor and pretransplant recipient Inverse Simpson Index values predicted broader posttransplant TCR diversity. Recipient TCR diversity dropped after transplant; expanded clonotypes rose from day 30 to 180. At the given depth, recipient repertoires were over 95% de novo clonotypes. No sorting was done, leaving CD4 and CD8 contributions mixed.

Libraries were prepared by immunoSEQ multiplex PCR; TCRdb keeps only in-frame clonotypes and omits some of them. The data hold about 16,000 clones, with around 90% observed a single time. Concerning this clone itself: Its antigen is currently unknown.

Sequenced sample: peripheral blood mononuclear cells. The chain has TRBV30 and TRBJ1-2, with a tentative D call TRBD1 (5 bases). The clonotype comes from a man aged 45-65 years in good health. Some clones in this sample may be carry-over from other donors' samples. This CDR3 is CAWSRHGGSGYTF. CDR3 nucleotides: TGTGCCTGGAGTAGGCATGGGGGGTCTGGCTACACCTTC.